This note documents a single T cell receptor (beta chain) sequence. Its antigen remains unidentified. The junction shows a germline mismatch at one end, possibly a read error. TCRdb reprocessed the reads via MiXCR and lists one record per CDR3 protein. The table includes 170,000 or so distinct CDR3 sequences, about 18% detected once. The data were taken from a study of T cell repertoires in cytomegalovirus infection. Findings of the study overall: Predominance within the ex vivo response was attributable to HLA-C-restricted CMV-specific TCR beta clonotypes.

Germline V gene sequence: CDR1 MNHEY, CDR2 SMNVEV (reference sequence). The CDR3 totals 15 residues. Sequencing was done on a sample of CD8+ T cells from PBMCs. This chain links TRBV27 with TRBJ2-3, with 8 positions matching TRBD2. This sequence originates from a human donor in good health (CMV status not recorded). Some clones in this sample may be carry-over from other donors' samples. The CDR3, as DNA: TGTGCCAGCAGTTTATATCGGGGGGGCACAGATACGCAATATTTT. Translating it yields CASSLYRGGTDTQYF.